A single sample gave rise to the 7 T cell receptor beta chains below, sequenced in a study of graft-versus-host responses after intestinal transplantation. The antigens of these receptors remain unknown. Sequencing used immunoSEQ multiplex PCR; TCRdb keeps in-frame clones, though not all of them. Counted here are 90,000 to 150,000 clones, 80% to 95% occurring once; the ten biggest clones make up roughly 0.11%. The sample was unstimulated CD4+ T cells sorted from spleen or lymph node cells, taken before intestinal transplant. Receptors were obtained from a human donor who received an intestinal transplant.

The CDR3 DNA reads as TGCGCCAGCAGGCCAAGGTCTGGGGGCAATGAGCAGTTCTTC. As protein: CASRPRSGGNEQFF. The chain couples TRBV5-1 to TRBJ2-1; the D gene could be TRBD1 or TRBD2 (5 bases each). CDR3 length: 14 residues. The V gene lost 5 bases and the J gene lost 6 bases, with 15 bases spanning the gap. The V gene's germline CDR1 is SGHRS and CDR2 YFSETQ.

The gene calls are TRBV12-2 and TRBJ1-1. TRBV12-2 represents a pseudogene. The CDR3 length is 16 residues. The CDR3 reads CASRPGMWGLNTEAFF. As DNA, the CDR3 is TGTGCAAGTCGCCCAGGGATGTGGGGGTTGAACACTGAAGCTTTCTTT.

The chain uses TRBV6-5 and TRBJ1-5; TRBD1 matches at 8 bases. Unmatched junction bases numbered 7, after V lost 5 bases and J lost 4 bases. Germline CDR1 MNHEY, CDR2 SVGAGI. This CDR3 has 15 residues. The CDR3 bases are TGTGCCAGCAGTGCCCAGGGGGCTGGTAATCAGCCCCAGCATTTT. It encodes CASSAQGAGNQPQHF.

J is TRBJ1-2 and V is TRBV7-3; D gene ambiguous. The CDR3 runs 13 residues. Germline V gene lookup returns CDR1 SGHTA and CDR2 FQGTGA. Trimming cost V 0 bases and J 8 bases, with 10 bases left between them. DNA for the CDR3: TGTGCCAGCAGCTTAACTGACGGCCTGGGCTACACCTTC. Translating it yields CASSLTDGLGYTF.

The V gene is TRBV15, the J gene TRBJ2-7; perhaps D is TRBD1 or TRBD2 (5 bases each). CDR1 is LNHNV, CDR2 YYDKDF, per germline (reference sequence). There are 15 residues in the CDR3. The V and J ends lost 1 base and 4 bases respectively, with 14 bases between them. As DNA, the CDR3 is TGTGCCACCAGCAGAGGGTTGGGGGAAAGTTACGAGCAGTACTTC. Translated: CATSRGLGESYEQYF.

The chain is built from TRBV9 and TRBJ1-3, with TRBD1 matching 8 bases. The CDR3 totals 16 residues. V dropped 4 bases and J dropped 4; count of bases not matched to a gene: 10. Germline V gives CDR1 SGDLS, CDR2 YYNGEE. The CDR3 protein is CASSSEQGGPGNTIYF. The CDR3 DNA follows: TGTGCCAGCAGCTCTGAACAGGGGGGGCCCGGAAACACCATATATTTT. Together with reference TRBV9 and TRBJ1-3, the CDR3 gives the full variable domain: DSGVTQTPKHLITATGQRVTLRCSPRSGDLSVYWYQQSLDQGLQFLIQYYNGEERAKGNILERFSAQQFPDLHSELNLSSLELGDSALYFCASSSEQGGPGNTIYFGEGSWLTVV.

The chain combines TRBV7-9 with TRBJ2-5, with TRBD2 identical over 12 bases. V shed 1 base, J shed 7 bases, and the junction held 4 bases outside the gene matches. This CDR3 comprises 15 residues. Germline V lookup: CDR1 SEHNR, CDR2 FQNEAQ (reference sequence). The CDR3 is CASSLGLAGAGTQYF. CDR3 DNA: TGTGCCAGCAGCTTAGGACTAGCGGGAGCAGGGACCCAGTACTTC.